This TCR beta chain was recorded in a study of T cell responses to AZD1222 COVID-19 vaccine. Findings and caveats of the study: Sampling that yielded the repertoires occurred only after the peak T cell response. Dominant at 160-218 and 743-854, vaccine-associated CD4 TCRs also spanned spike. A rise in Spike-specific TCR breadth and depth followed two AZD1222 doses.

Details on this clone: Antigen specificity is unknown.

The CDR3 spans 19 residues. From germline, CDR1 is SGHRS and CDR2 YFSETQ. Trimming took off 3 bases at V and 0 bases at J, with 22 bases between the two ends. The protocol was immunoSEQ multiplex PCR, while the TCRdb copy is restricted to in-frame clones and leaves out a portion. There are 150,000 to 200,000 clones in the sample; approximately 90% occur only once, and 0.9% to 1.2% lies in the top ten. The chain combines TRBV5-1 with TRBJ1-5; tentative D call: TRBD1 (6 bases). The specimen comprised peripheral blood, sampled 28 days after the second AZD1222 dose. This sequence was found in an adult who received the AZD1222 COVID-19 vaccine. The DNA for the CDR3 is TGCGCCAGCAGCTCAAAAAAAACCGGGACATATTATAGCAATCAGCCCCAGCATTTT. Protein sequence: CASSSKKTGTYYSNQPQHF.